These T cell receptor beta chains were read from a single sample in a study of T cells in Graves' hyperthyroidism and ophthalmopathy. TCRdb re-called the multiplex PCR reads through MiXCR, storing one row per CDR3 protein. The sample lists roughly 700,000 distinct CDR3 sequences, roughly 17% occurring once. The source material was blood. All receptors come from a man aged 50 or older with Graves' hyperthyroidism. The CDR3 runs from the conserved cysteine through the conserved F or W. Each record gives: D gene, V gene, J gene, clone size, CDR3 protein, CDR3 DNA. The D gene is left open where the match is weak. Clone size appears in some rows only: once, few, many, or a class for an expanded clone.

TRBD1	TRBV19	TRBJ2-3	few	CASGTQGSDTQYF	TGTGCCAGTGGAACACAGGGGTCCGATACGCAGTATTTT
.	TRBV5-1	TRBJ1-2	many	CASSLEGFGYTF	TGTGCCAGCAGTTTAGAAGGGTTTGGCTACACCTTC
.	TRBV27	TRBJ2-3	many	CASSLSQGTADTQYF	TGTGCCAGCAGTTTATCGCAGGGTACTGCAGATACGCAGTATTTT
.	TRBV7-2	TRBJ2-2	many	CASSQDRGPLYPGELFF	TGTGCCAGCAGCCAAGATCGAGGGCCCTTGTACCCCGGGGAGCTGTTTTTT
TRBD1	TRBV3-1	TRBJ2-2	.	CASSGGQGRTGELFF	TGTGCCAGCAGCGGGGGACAGGGGAGGACCGGGGAGCTGTTTTTT
.	TRBV14	TRBJ1-1	.	CASSQDGGWDEAFF	TGTGCCAGCAGCCAAGACGGGGGATGGGATGAAGCTTTCTTT
TRBD1	TRBV7-8	TRBJ2-2	.	CASSFYRTGRDTGELFF	TGTGCCAGCAGCTTTTACAGGACAGGGAGAGACACCGGGGAGCTGTTTTTT
.	TRBV18	TRBJ1-1	many	CASSLGTSNTEAFF	TGTGCCAGCTCACTAGGGACCTCGAACACTGAAGCTTTCTTT
.	TRBV4-1	TRBJ2-5	.	CASSQVPGAGETQYF	TGCGCCAGCAGCCAAGTTCCAGGGGCCGGGGAGACCCAGTACTTC
.	TRBV29-1	TRBJ2-7	.	CSATPTGYEQYF	TGCAGCGCCACTCCGACGGGTTACGAGCAGTACTTC
TRBD2	TRBV28	TRBJ2-3	many	CASELAGRADTQYF	TGTGCCAGCGAACTAGCGGGAAGAGCAGATACGCAGTATTTT
TRBD2	TRBV27	TRBJ2-3	many	CASSLRTSKRVDTQYF	TGTGCCAGCAGTTTACGGACTAGCAAAAGGGTAGATACGCAGTATTTT
TRBD1	TRBV14	TRBJ2-4	.	CASSQGARTGPAKNIQYF	TGTGCCAGCAGCCAAGGGGCGAGGACAGGGCCGGCCAAAAACATTCAGTACTTC
.	TRBV7-8	TRBJ2-5	many	CASSLALGRETQYF	TGTGCCAGCAGCTTAGCGCTCGGTCGGGAGACCCAGTACTTC
TRBD2	TRBV12-3/TRBV12-4	TRBJ2-1	once	CASSLTGLAGEVRNEQFF	TGTGCCAGCAGTTTAACAGGGCTAGCGGGAGAAGTTCGGAATGAGCAGTTCTTC
TRBD2	TRBV20-1	TRBJ2-3	many	CSASPGTRDTQYF	TGCAGTGCTAGTCCCGGGACTAGAGATACGCAGTATTTT
TRBD2	TRBV7-8	TRBJ2-1	many	CASSPGPAGGYHEQFF	TGTGCCAGCAGCCCCGGGCCAGCGGGAGGCTATCATGAGCAGTTCTTC
TRBD2	TRBV7-2	TRBJ2-5	.	CASSTTGTSGRALKETQYF	TGTGCCAGCAGCACGACCGGGACTAGCGGGAGGGCCTTGAAAGAGACCCAGTACTTC
TRBD2	TRBV3-1	TRBJ2-3	many	CASSPAGTSYDTQYF	TGTGCCAGCAGCCCTGCCGGGACTAGTTATGATACGCAGTATTTT
.	TRBV2	TRBJ2-1	many	CASSLASEQFF	TGTGCCAGCAGTTTAGCATCTGAGCAGTTCTTC
TRBD1	TRBV30	TRBJ1-1	many	CAWRQGGTEAFF	TGTGCCTGGCGACAGGGGGGAACTGAAGCTTTCTTT
TRBD1	TRBV25-1	TRBJ1-5	.	CASSGFGGQGTQPQHF	TGTGCCAGCAGTGGGTTCGGGGGACAGGGGACTCAGCCCCAGCATTTT
.	TRBV2	TRBJ2-4	many	CASSEWSRADIQYF	TGTGCCAGCAGTGAATGGAGTAGGGCCGACATTCAGTACTTC
.	TRBV12-3/TRBV12-4	TRBJ1-3	many	CASSLIQAYSGNTIYF	TGTGCCAGCAGTTTAATCCAGGCTTACTCTGGAAACACCATATATTTT
TRBD2	TRBV5-1	TRBJ2-1	many	CASSLGGRDNEQFF	TGCGCCAGCAGCTTAGGCGGGAGGGACAATGAGCAGTTCTTC
.	TRBV28	TRBJ2-5	many	CASSPPTDQETQYF	TGTGCCAGCAGTCCCCCGACAGACCAAGAGACCCAGTACTTC
TRBD2	TRBV28	TRBJ2-7	few	CASSLSGAGNIYEQYF	TGTGCCAGCAGTTTGAGCGGGGCGGGAAATATCTACGAGCAGTACTTC
TRBD2	TRBV5-1	TRBJ2-1	few	CASGTSGVTYNEQFF	TGCGCCAGCGGGACTAGCGGGGTCACCTACAATGAGCAGTTCTTC
TRBD1	TRBV3-1	TRBJ1-3	.	CASSPVDRAQSGNTIYF	TGTGCCAGCAGCCCGGTGGACAGGGCCCAATCTGGAAACACCATATATTTT
TRBD1	TRBV4-1	TRBJ1-1	few	CASSRETGRYTEAFF	TGCGCCAGCAGCCGAGAGACAGGGCGGTACACTGAAGCTTTCTTT
TRBD2	TRBV7-9	TRBJ2-5	many	CASSVRWLAEETQYF	TGTGCCAGCAGCGTTAGGTGGCTAGCGGAAGAGACCCAGTACTTC
TRBD1	TRBV20-1	TRBJ1-2	many	CSARDQTGTALYGYTF	TGCAGTGCTAGAGACCAGACAGGGACTGCCCTCTATGGCTACACCTTC
TRBD1	TRBV7-2	TRBJ1-1	many	CASSLSKRGRLNTEAFF	TGTGCCAGCAGCTTATCGAAGAGGGGGCGACTGAACACTGAAGCTTTCTTT
TRBD2	TRBV19	TRBJ2-2	.	CASSPGLAGEYNTGELFF	TGTGCCAGTAGTCCAGGACTAGCGGGAGAGTATAACACCGGGGAGCTGTTTTTT
.	TRBV6-2/TRBV6-3	TRBJ1-1	few	CASSYRGGSEAFF	TGTGCCAGCAGTTACAGGGGAGGCTCTGAAGCTTTCTTT
.	TRBV19	TRBJ1-5	few	CASSIVQRDQPQHF	TGTGCCAGTAGTATAGTACAGAGGGATCAGCCCCAGCATTTT
TRBD2	TRBV5-5	TRBJ2-5	many	CASSNRPGLAEETQYF	TGTGCCAGCAGCAACCGACCGGGACTAGCGGAAGAGACCCAGTACTTC